This is a list of T cell receptor beta chains from one sample in a study of blood T cell repertoires in COVID-19. Sequencing used immunoSEQ multiplex PCR; TCRdb keeps in-frame clones, though not all of them. The sample holds about 200,000 clones; 82% are singletons and the top ten take about 11%. The sequencing sample was made of PBMCs or T cells enriched from blood (not recorded which). Receptor source: a man aged 35-49 years who had recovered from COVID-19. Both conserved end residues are part of each CDR3. D genes are given only for firm matches. Rows give clone size only sometimes, using once, few, many, or a class for an expanded clone.

clone_size d_call j_call v_call cdr3_aa cdr3_nt
. TRBD1 TRBJ1-5 TRBV7-9 CASSPGTEVGPQHF TGTGCCAGCAGCCCCGGGACAGAGGTTGGGCCCCAGCATTTT
few . TRBJ1-2 TRBV5-1 CASSLESVNYGYTF TGCGCCAGCAGCTTGGAGTCGGTAAACTATGGCTACACCTTC
. . TRBJ1-2 TRBV19 CASSLGQPTNYGYTF TGTGCCAGTAGTCTTGGACAGCCAACTAACTATGGCTACACCTTC
. . TRBJ1-6 TRBV10-3 CAITSRQGNSPLHF TGTGCCATCACCTCCCGGCAGGGTAATTCACCCCTCCACTTT
. . TRBJ1-4 TRBV27 CASSSTPGTNEKLFF TGTGCCAGCAGTTCAACCCCGGGAACTAATGAAAAACTGTTTTTT
. TRBD2 TRBJ2-1 TRBV4-1 CASSQGPTSGGNEQFF TGCGCCAGCAGCCAAGGCCCGACTAGCGGGGGGAATGAGCAGTTCTTC
. . TRBJ2-1 TRBV27 CASSYIGRWNEQFF TGTGCCAGCAGTTATATAGGGAGATGGAATGAGCAGTTCTTC
few . TRBJ2-4 TRBV7-9 CASSLAGTPKNIQYF TGTGCCAGCAGCTTAGCGGGGACACCCAAAAACATTCAGTACTTC
. TRBD2 TRBJ2-1 TRBV7-8 CASSSPSGYNEQFF TGTGCCAGCAGCTCCCCTAGCGGGTACAATGAGCAGTTCTTC
. . TRBJ1-1 TRBV15 CATSVDIMNTEAFF TGTGCCACCAGCGTCGACATAATGAACACTGAAGCTTTCTTT